The next 17 T cell receptor beta chains were all read from a single sample in a study of shared clonotypes between healthy human individuals. Using immunoSEQ multiplex PCR, the repertoire was profiled, and TCRdb retains in-frame clones only, with some absent. The sample lists approximately 2.3 million clones; about 92% were seen once. Input material: naive CD4+ T cells from PBMCs. Specified subset: CD45RA+ positively selected. These receptors were taken from a man younger than 30 in good health. Some clones in this sample may be carry-over from other donors' samples.

The V call is TRBV18, the J call TRBJ2-3; TRBD2 matches 15 bases. The CDR3 has 21 amino acids. V lost 4 bases, J lost 6 bases, and 20 bases stayed unmatched. The germline CDR1 and CDR2 sequences are KGHSH and LQKENI. The CDR3 loop reads CASSRDLAQGLAGGGADTQYF. As DNA, the CDR3 is TGTGCCAGCTCACGAGATTTGGCCCAGGGACTAGCGGGAGGTGGTGCCGATACGCAGTATTTT.

The chain uses TRBV7-2 and TRBJ2-7; TRBD2 matches at 7 bases. This CDR3 has 15 amino acids. Germline CDR1 is SGHTA and CDR2 is FQGNSA. V gave up 5 bases and J gave up 3 bases; unmatched junction bases: 10. The DNA of the CDR3 is TGTGCCAGCAGCGAACGGACCCGCGGGAGCTACGAGCAGTACTTC. It specifies CASSERTRGSYEQYF.

This chain uses TRBV7-2 with TRBJ1-2; 7 nucleotides agree with TRBD1. The CDR3 runs 13 residues. The germline gives CDR1 SGHTA, CDR2 FQGNSA. The ends lost 5 bases at V and 2 bases at J; junction bases unmatched: 2. The CDR3 region has the DNA TGTGCCAGCAGCACGGGACAGAACTATGGCTACACCTTC. Encoded protein: CASSTGQNYGYTF.

This rearrangement joins TRBV6-1 to TRBJ2-5; 8 bases fit TRBD1. This CDR3 region has 13 residues. Germline CDR1 is MNHNS and CDR2 is SASEGT. J was trimmed by 5 bases and V by 6 bases; bases with no gene match: 5. The DNA for the CDR3 is TGTGCCAGCAGCGGGACAGGCGGGGAGACCCAGTACTTC. It specifies CASSGTGGETQYF.

This sequence joins TRBV11-2 and TRBJ2-7, with D possibly TRBD2 on 6 matching bases. Germline-derived CDR1 and CDR2 are SGHAT and FQNNGV. The CDR3 is made up of 16 amino acids. With 6 bases removed from V and 2 bases from J, the gap between germline ends came to 20 bases. The CDR3 sequence is CASRAFASSVTYEQYF. The CDR3 DNA is TGTGCCAGCAGGGCCTTTGCGTCTAGCGTAACCTACGAGCAGTACTTC.

The chain carries TRBV9 and TRBJ2-2; D gene uncertain. Per germline, CDR1 SGDLS and CDR2 YYNGEE. There are 16 residues in the CDR3. Trimming removed 0 bases at V and 8 bases at J, with 17 bases between. The CDR3 spells CASSVGLVGALGELFF. CDR3 nucleotide sequence: TGTGCCAGCAGCGTAGGGTTGGTGGGTGCGTTAGGGGAGCTGTTTTTT.

J is TRBJ2-3 and V is TRBV7-9; the match to TRBD1 covers 12 bases. The V gene end was trimmed by 3 bases and the J gene end by 5 bases; junction bases not matched to a gene: 6. The CDR3 covers 16 residues. Germline CDR1 and CDR2: SEHNR and FQNEAQ (reference sequence). For the CDR3, the DNA is TGTGCCAGCAGCTTCCCGGGACAGGGGGCGTTAGATACGCAGTATTTT. This codes for CASSFPGQGALDTQYF.

Notes on this clone: This sample also contains other DNA sequences that code for the same CDR3. J is TRBJ2-6 and V is TRBV28; D not resolved. The germline V gene encodes CDR1 MDHEN and CDR2 SYDVKM. Trimming removed 6 bases from V and 4 bases from J, with 7 bases in between. The CDR3 runs 13 residues. The CDR3 reads CASSLGGANVLTF. Here the CDR3 DNA reads TGTGCCAGCAGCCTAGGAGGGGCCAACGTCCTGACTTTC.

This clone has only one observation. V and J are TRBV19 and TRBJ2-5; 10 nucleotides line up with TRBD2. CDR1 and CDR2 (germline): LNHDA, SQIVND (reference sequence). The CDR3 length is 17 residues. Trimming removed 3 bases from V and 4 bases from J; junction bases left unmatched: 11. In DNA, the CDR3 is TGTGCCAGTAGTATGCTGCGAGCGGGAGGGCCAGGAGAGACCCAGTACTTC. Encoded protein: CASSMLRAGGPGETQYF. Using reference TRBV19 and TRBJ2-5 for the parts outside the CDR3, the full variable domain is DGGITQSPKYLFRKEGQNVTLSCEQNLNHDAMYWYRQDPGQGLRLIYYSQIVNDFQKGDIAEGYSVSREKKESFPLTVTSAQKNPTAFYLCASSMLRAGGPGETQYFGPGTRLLVL.

This chain links TRBV7-2 with TRBJ2-5; 9 bases line up with TRBD2. The junction had 7 bases not matched to a gene; V was cut back by 6 bases and J by 5 bases. Germline V lookup: CDR1 SGHTA, CDR2 FQGNSA. The CDR3 sequence is 14 residues long. The CDR3 DNA reads as TGTGCCAGCAGGAGAGCGGGAGGTGGGGAGACCCAGTACTTC. Residues: CASRRAGGGETQYF.

This chain connects TRBV5-6 to TRBJ1-3, with 7 bases matching TRBD1. The CDR3 spans 15 residues. Losses at the gene ends were 4 bases for V and 0 bases for J; bases not matched to a gene: 4. CDR1 is SGHDT and CDR2 is YYEEEE in the germline V gene. The CDR3 coding sequence is TGTGCCAGCAGCCAGACAGGGTACTCTGGAAACACCATATATTTT. Amino acids: CASSQTGYSGNTIYF.

This chain joins TRBV7-2 and TRBJ2-1; D gene uncertain. Germline V gene lookup returns CDR1 SGHTA and CDR2 FQGNSA. This CDR3 region has 15 residues. V was cut by 0 bases and J by 5 bases, with 11 bases left in between. CDR3 residues: CASSLASLINNEQFF. In DNA, the CDR3 is TGTGCCAGCAGCTTAGCCTCGCTTATCAACAATGAGCAGTTCTTC.

The CDR3 bases are TGTGCCAGCACCCCCTCAGCGCCGAACACCGGGGAGCTGTTTTTT. Its translation: CASTPSAPNTGELFF. This chain connects TRBV2 to TRBJ2-2; D ambiguous. CDR3 length: 15 amino acids. The V and J ends lost 7 bases and 0 bases respectively, with 12 bases between them. Germline V gives CDR1 SNHLY, CDR2 FYNNEI.

The chain uses TRBV11-2 and TRBJ2-1; D is undetermined. CDR3 size: 14 residues. Trimming pared 2 bases from V and 0 bases from J, leaving 5 bases between. Germline CDR1 SGHAT, CDR2 FQNNGV. As DNA, the CDR3 is TGTGCCAGCAGCTTAAGGTTCTCCTACAATGAGCAGTTCTTC. Protein: CASSLRFSYNEQFF.

The rearrangement joins TRBV7-2 to TRBJ2-7; TRBD1 matches 8 bases. V gave up 4 bases and J gave up 3 bases; unmatched junction bases: 11. Germline V gene data show CDR1 as SGHTA and CDR2 as FQGNSA. The length of the CDR3 is 16 residues. The CDR3: CASSYKGQAVVYEQYF. In DNA form, the CDR3 reads TGTGCCAGCAGCTACAAGGGACAGGCCGTCGTCTACGAGCAGTACTTC.

In this sample, this clone turned up once. The CDR3 protein is CASSLLAGASYEQYF. The CDR3 DNA sequence: TGTGCCAGTAGCCTACTAGCGGGAGCGTCCTACGAGCAGTACTTC. The J gene is TRBJ2-7, the V gene TRBV19, with 11 bases lining up with TRBD2. Germline-derived CDR1 and CDR2 are LNHDA and SQIVND (reference sequence). The length of the CDR3 is 15 residues. The V segment lost 6 bases and the J segment 1 base; nucleotides outside the gene matches: 5.

J is TRBJ2-5 and V is TRBV30; no reliable D call. The CDR3 covers 14 residues. Germline CDR1 is GTSNPN and CDR2 is SVGIG (reference sequence). The V end was cut by 2 bases, the J end by 4 bases, with 14 bases between. CDR3 sequence reads: CAWSQPETGETQYF. CDR3 in DNA: TGTGCCTGGAGTCAACCAGAAACGGGAGAGACCCAGTACTTC.